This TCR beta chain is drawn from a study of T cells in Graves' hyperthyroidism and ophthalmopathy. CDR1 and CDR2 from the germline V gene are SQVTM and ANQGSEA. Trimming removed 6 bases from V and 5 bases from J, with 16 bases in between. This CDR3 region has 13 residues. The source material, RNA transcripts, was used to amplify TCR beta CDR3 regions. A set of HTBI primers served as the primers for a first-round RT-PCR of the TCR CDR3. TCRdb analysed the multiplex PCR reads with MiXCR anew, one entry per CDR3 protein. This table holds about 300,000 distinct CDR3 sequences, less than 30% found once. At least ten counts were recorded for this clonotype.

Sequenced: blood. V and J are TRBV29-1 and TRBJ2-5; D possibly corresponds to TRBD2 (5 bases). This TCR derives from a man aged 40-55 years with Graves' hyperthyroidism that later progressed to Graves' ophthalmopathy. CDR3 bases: TGCAGCGTCCAGGACGGGAACCTGGAGACCCAGTACTTC. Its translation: CSVQDGNLETQYF. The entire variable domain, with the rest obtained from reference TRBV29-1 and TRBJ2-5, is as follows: SAVISQKPSRDICQRGTSLTIQCQVDSQVTMMFWYRQQPGQSLTLIATANQGSEATYESGFVIDKFPISRPNLTFSTLTVSNMSPEDSSIYLCSVQDGNLETQYFGPGTRLLVL.